The rows below give T cell receptor beta chains drawn from one sample of a study of PD-1 blockade in classical Hodgkin lymphoma. Sequenced by immunoSEQ multiplex PCR; TCRdb stores in-frame clones only, minus some. The profile shows thousands of clones, approximately 80% of them singletons. This sample comprised CD4+ T cells from blood, obtained at baseline. Every receptor here comes from a human donor with classical Hodgkin lymphoma. Both conserved end residues are part of each CDR3. D genes are given only for firm matches. Only part of the rows carry a size: once, few, many, or a class if the clone is expanded.

cdr3_length j_call d_call clone_size v_call cdr3_nt cdr3_aa
17 TRBJ2-5 TRBD2 few TRBV11-3 TGTGCCAGCAGCTTAGGGATGGCGGGGGGGATCCAAGAGACCCAGTACTTC CASSLGMAGGIQETQYF
13 TRBJ2-1 - few TRBV7-3 TGTGCCAGCAGCTCTAGCTCCTACAATGAGCAGTTCTTC CASSSSSYNEQFF
15 TRBJ2-1 - - TRBV5-4 TGTGCCAGCAGCCAAGATAGGGTTTCCTACAATGAGCAGTTCTTC CASSQDRVSYNEQFF
13 TRBJ2-1 - - TRBV6-6 TGTGCCAGCAGTTACCTTCCACCCCATGAGCAGTTCTTC CASSYLPPHEQFF
13 TRBJ1-5 - - TRBV27 TGTGCCACGGCCTTGTATAGCAATCAGCCCCAGCATTTT CATALYSNQPQHF
15 TRBJ2-1 TRBD2 - TRBV10-3 TGTGCCATCAGCCCGACTAGCGGGAGGGTCAATGAGCAGTTCTTC CAISPTSGRVNEQFF
13 TRBJ1-6 - once TRBV6-5 TGTGCCAGCGTCGGTTCCTATAATTCACCCCTCCACTTT CASVGSYNSPLHF
17 TRBJ2-7 TRBD1 - TRBV18 TGTGCCAGCTCACCACCGACGAGGGGGACAGTGTCCCACGAGCAGTACTTC CASSPPTRGTVSHEQYF
13 TRBJ2-3 TRBD1 - TRBV2 TGTGCCAGCAGTGAAGCGCTAGGGGGCACGCAGTATTTT CASSEALGGTQYF
15 TRBJ1-6 - - TRBV30 TGTGCCTGGAGTTCCATGGCAGTTGGAAATTCACCCCTCCACTTT CAWSSMAVGNSPLHF
17 TRBJ2-2 TRBD1 - TRBV5-4 TGTGCCAGCAGCTTGCCGGGACAGGGTTCCGTTGCCGGGGAGCTGTTTTTT CASSLPGQGSVAGELFF
14 TRBJ1-6 TRBD1 - TRBV6-6 TGTGCCAGCAACCCGACAGGGGTTAATTCACCCCTCCACTTT CASNPTGVNSPLHF
13 TRBJ1-2 - few TRBV4-1 TGCGCCAGCAGCCCTCCGGGTCTCTTGCACTACACCTTC CASSPPGLLHYTF